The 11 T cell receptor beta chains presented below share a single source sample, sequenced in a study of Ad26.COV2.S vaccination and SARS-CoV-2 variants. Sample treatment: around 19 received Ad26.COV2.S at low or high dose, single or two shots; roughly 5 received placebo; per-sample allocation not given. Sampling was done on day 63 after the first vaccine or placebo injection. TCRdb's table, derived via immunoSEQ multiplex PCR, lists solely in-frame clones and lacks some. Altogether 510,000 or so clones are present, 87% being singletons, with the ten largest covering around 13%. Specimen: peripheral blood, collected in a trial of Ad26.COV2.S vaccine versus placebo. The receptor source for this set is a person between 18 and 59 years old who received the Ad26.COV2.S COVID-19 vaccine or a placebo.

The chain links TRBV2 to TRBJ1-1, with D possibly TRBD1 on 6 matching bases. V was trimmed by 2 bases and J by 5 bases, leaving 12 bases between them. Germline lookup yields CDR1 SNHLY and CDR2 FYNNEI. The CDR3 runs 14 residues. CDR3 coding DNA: TGTGCCAGCAGTGAACACAGGGTAGTAACTGAAGCTTTCTTT. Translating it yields CASSEHRVVTEAFF.

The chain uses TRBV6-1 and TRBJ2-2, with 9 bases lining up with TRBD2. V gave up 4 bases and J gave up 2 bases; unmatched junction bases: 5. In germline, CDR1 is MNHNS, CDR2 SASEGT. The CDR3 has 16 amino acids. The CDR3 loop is CASSGLAGLNTGELFF. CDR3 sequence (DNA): TGTGCCAGCAGTGGCCTAGCGGGATTAAACACCGGGGAGCTGTTTTTT.

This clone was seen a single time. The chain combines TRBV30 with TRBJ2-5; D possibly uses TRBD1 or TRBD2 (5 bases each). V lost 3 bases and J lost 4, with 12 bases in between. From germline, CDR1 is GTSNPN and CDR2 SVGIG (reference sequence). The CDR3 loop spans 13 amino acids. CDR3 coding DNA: TGTGCCTGGAGGGCCCCGGGACCAGAGACCCAGTACTTC. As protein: CAWRAPGPETQYF.

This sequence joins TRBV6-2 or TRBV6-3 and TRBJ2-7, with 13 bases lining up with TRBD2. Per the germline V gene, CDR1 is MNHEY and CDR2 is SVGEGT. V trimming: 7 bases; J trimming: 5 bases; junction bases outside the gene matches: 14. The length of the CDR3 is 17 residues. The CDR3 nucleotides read TGTGCCAGCACCCCACTAGCGGGAGGGCCCAAATTCCACGAGCAGTACTTC. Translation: CASTPLAGGPKFHEQYF.

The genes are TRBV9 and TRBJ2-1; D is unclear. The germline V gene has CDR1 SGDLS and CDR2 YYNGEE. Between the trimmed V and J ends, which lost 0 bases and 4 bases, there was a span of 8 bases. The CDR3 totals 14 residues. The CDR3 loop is CASSVGQNYNEQFF. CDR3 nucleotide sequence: TGTGCCAGCAGCGTAGGGCAGAATTACAATGAGCAGTTCTTC.

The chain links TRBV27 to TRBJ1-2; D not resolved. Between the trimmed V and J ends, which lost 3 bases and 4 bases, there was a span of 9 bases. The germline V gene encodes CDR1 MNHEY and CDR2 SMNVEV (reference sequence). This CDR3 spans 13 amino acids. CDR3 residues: CASSFGMAYGYTF. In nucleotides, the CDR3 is TGTGCCAGCAGTTTTGGGATGGCCTATGGCTACACCTTC.

This CDR3 reads CATSRSTWGDTGGAYEQYF. CDR3 sequence (DNA): TGTGCCACCAGCAGGAGCACATGGGGGGACACCGGAGGGGCGTACGAGCAGTACTTC. The chain employs TRBV15 and TRBJ2-7; D may correspond to TRBD1 or TRBD2 (6 bases each). V was cut by 3 bases and J by 4 bases, with 28 bases left in between. CDR1 is LNHNV and CDR2 is YYDKDF in the germline V gene (reference sequence). This CDR3 comprises 19 residues.

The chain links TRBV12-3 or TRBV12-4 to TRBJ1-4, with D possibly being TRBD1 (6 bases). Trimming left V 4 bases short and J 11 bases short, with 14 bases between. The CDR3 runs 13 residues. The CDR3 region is CASSWREGGKLFF. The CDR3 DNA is TGTGCCAGCAGTTGGCGGGAGGGGGGGAAACTGTTTTTT.

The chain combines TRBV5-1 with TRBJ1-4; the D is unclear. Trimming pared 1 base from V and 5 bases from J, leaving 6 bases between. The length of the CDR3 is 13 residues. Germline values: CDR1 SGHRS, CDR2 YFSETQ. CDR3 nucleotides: TGCGCCAGCAGCTTGTACAGAAATGAAAAACTGTTTTTT. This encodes CASSLYRNEKLFF.

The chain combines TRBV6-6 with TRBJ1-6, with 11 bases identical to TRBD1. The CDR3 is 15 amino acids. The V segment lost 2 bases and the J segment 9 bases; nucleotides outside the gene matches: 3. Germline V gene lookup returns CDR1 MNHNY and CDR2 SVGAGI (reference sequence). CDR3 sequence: CASSYTGTGGSPLHF. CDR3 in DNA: TGTGCCAGCAGTTACACCGGGACAGGGGGTTCACCCCTCCACTTT.

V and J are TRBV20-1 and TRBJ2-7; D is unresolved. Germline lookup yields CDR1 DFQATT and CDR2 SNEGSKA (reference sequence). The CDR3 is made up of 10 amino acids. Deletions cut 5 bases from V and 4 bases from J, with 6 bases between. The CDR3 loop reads CSAQTYEQYF. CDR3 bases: TGCAGTGCTCAGACATACGAGCAGTACTTC.